This T cell receptor beta chain emerged from a study of cytomegalovirus exposure and HLA in healthy donors. Study-wide results and limits: In a later analysis, parvovirus B19, influenza, CMV and Epstein-Barr virus appeared linked to several top co-occurrence clusters. In a later analysis, the majority of CMV-associated beta chains seemingly showed HLA restriction.

Trimming took 4 bases from V and 10 from J; bases not matched to a gene: 5. Germline V gene lookup returns CDR1 MNHNS and CDR2 SASEGT. The CDR3 extends over 14 amino acids. Donors in the study were healthy people who gave bone marrow. It was with 60 Vbeta and 13 Jbeta primers that the PCR ran. Clones were read by immunoSEQ multiplex PCR, and TCRdb kept only the in-frame ones, dropping some. In the table there are around 130,000 clones, 80% of which are singletons. This clone was observed a single time. Its antigen is currently unknown. Sequences were obtained from PBMCs. The chain uses TRBV6-1 and TRBJ2-1, with 12 positions matching TRBD2. The receptor's source is a man aged 30 to 39 in good health and CMV-seronegative. The CDR3, as DNA: TGTGCCAGCAGTGGGCTAGCGGGAGGGCACGAGCAGTTCTTC. Its translation: CASSGLAGGHEQFF.